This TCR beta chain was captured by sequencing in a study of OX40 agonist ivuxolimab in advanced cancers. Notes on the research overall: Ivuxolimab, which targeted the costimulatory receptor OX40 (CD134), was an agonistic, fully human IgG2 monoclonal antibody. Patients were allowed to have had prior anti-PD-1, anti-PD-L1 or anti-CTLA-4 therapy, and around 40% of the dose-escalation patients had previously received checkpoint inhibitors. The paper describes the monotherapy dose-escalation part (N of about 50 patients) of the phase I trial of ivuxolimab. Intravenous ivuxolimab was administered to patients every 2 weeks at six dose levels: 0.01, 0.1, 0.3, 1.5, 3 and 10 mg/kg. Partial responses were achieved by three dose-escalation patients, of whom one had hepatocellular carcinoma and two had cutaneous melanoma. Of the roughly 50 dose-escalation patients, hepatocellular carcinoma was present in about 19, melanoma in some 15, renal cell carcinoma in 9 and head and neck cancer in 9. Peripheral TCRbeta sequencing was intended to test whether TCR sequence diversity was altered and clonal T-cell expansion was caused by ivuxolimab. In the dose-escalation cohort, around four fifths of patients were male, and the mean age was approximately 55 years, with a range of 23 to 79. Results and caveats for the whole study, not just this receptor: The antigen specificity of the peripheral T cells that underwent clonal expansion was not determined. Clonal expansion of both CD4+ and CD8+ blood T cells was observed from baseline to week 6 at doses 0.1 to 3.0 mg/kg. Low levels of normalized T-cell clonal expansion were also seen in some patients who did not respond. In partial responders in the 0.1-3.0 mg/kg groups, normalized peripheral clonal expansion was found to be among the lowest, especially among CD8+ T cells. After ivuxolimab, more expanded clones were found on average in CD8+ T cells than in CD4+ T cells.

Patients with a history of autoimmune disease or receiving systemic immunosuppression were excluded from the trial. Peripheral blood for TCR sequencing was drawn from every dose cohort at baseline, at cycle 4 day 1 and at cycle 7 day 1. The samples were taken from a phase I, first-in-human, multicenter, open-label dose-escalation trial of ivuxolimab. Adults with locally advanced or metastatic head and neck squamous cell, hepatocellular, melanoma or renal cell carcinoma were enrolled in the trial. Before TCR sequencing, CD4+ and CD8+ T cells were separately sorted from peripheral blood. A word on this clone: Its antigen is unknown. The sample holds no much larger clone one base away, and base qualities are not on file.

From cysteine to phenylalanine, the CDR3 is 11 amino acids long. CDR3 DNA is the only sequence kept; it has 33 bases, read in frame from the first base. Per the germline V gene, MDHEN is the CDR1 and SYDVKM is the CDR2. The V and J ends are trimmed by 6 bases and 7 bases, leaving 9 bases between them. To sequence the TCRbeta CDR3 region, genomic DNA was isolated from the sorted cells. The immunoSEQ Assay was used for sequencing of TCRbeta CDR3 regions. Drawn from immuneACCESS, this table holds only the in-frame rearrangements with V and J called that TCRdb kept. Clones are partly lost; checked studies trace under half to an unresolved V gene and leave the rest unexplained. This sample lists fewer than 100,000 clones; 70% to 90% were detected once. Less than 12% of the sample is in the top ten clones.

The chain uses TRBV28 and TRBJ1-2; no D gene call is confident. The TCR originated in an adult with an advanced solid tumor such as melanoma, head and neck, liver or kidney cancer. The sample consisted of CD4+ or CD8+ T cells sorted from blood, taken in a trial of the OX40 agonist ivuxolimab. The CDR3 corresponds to CASSRTVGYTF. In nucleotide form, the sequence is TGTGCCAGCAGCCGGACTGTTGGCTACACCTTC.